The 7 T cell receptor beta chains below all came from one sample that was sequenced in a study of T cell repertoires in cytomegalovirus infection. MiXCR was run by TCRdb on the reads, yielding one entry per CDR3 protein. In the table there are some 230,000 distinct CDR3 sequences, roughly 22% of which are singletons. The material sequenced was CD8+ T cells from PBMCs. These receptor sequences come from a human donor in good health (CMV status not recorded). Some clones in this sample may be carry-over from other donors' samples.

Here the CDR3 DNA reads TGTGCCAGCGCCGTCCCGGGACTAGCCTTTCCCACCAATGAGCAGTTCTTC. Encoded protein: CASAVPGLAFPTNEQFF. The gene calls are TRBV2 and TRBJ2-1; 9 bases match TRBD2. Per the germline V gene, CDR1 is SNHLY and CDR2 is FYNNEI. V lost 8 bases to trimming and J lost 6 bases; unmatched junction nucleotides: 17. The CDR3 length is 17 residues.

This clonotype turned up a few times. The CDR3 bases are TGTGCCAGCAGCCACAGCCCTGGGACAGATCTCCATGAGCAGTTCTTC. The encoded protein is CASSHSPGTDLHEQFF. The genes are TRBV28 and TRBJ2-1, with 7 bases lining up with TRBD1. J lost 8 bases, V lost 6 bases, and 16 bases had no gene match. Looked up from germline, CDR1 is MDHEN and CDR2 is SYDVKM. This CDR3 spans 16 amino acids.

This clonotype was detected a few times. V usage is TRBV7-9 and J usage is TRBJ2-1; D ambiguous. This CDR3 region has 13 residues. The V gene's germline CDR1 is SEHNR and CDR2 FQNEAQ (reference sequence). V was pared by 6 bases and J by 8 bases, with 14 bases between. DNA for the CDR3: TGTGCCAGCAGGCCGACCTTCCTCGATGAGCAGTTCTTC. This codes for CASRPTFLDEQFF.

Only a few counts were recorded for this clonotype. The genes are TRBV20-1 and TRBJ2-1; 10 positions match TRBD2. Germline CDR1 DFQATT, CDR2 SNEGSKA (reference sequence). The CDR3 has 19 amino acids. V dropped 1 base and J dropped 1; count of bases not matched to a gene: 13. The CDR3 reads CSARVLWSSGGPSYNEQFF. CDR3 DNA: TGCAGTGCTAGAGTTTTATGGTCTAGCGGGGGCCCTTCCTACAATGAGCAGTTCTTC.

The rearrangement joins TRBV5-1 to TRBJ2-5, with a weak D call TRBD2 (6 bases). Germline CDR1 SGHRS, CDR2 YFSETQ. V gave up 0 bases and J gave up 5 bases, with 14 bases separating them. This CDR3 region has 15 residues. The CDR3 DNA is TGCGCCAGCAGCTTGGATTTCGCGGGGTGGGAGACCCAGTACTTC. Protein product: CASSLDFAGWETQYF. The full variable domain, with the rest looked up from reference TRBV5-1 and TRBJ2-5, is KAGVTQTPRYLIKTRGQQVTLSCSPISGHRSVSWYQQTPGQGLQFLFEYFSETQRNKGNFPGRFSGRQFSNSRSEMNVSTLELGDSALYLCASSLDFAGWETQYFGPGTRLLVL.

In this sample, this clonotype turned up a few times. This chain joins TRBV7-9 and TRBJ1-2; a possible D gene is TRBD1 (5 bases). This CDR3 contains 15 residues. Trimming pared 2 bases from V and 4 bases from J, leaving 14 bases between. Germline assignment: CDR1 SEHNR and CDR2 FQNEAQ (reference sequence). CDR3 in DNA: TGTGCCAGCAGCTTAACCGCTGGGGCGAGCTATGGCTACACCTTC. Translated, it gives CASSLTAGASYGYTF.

This clonotype was observed a few times. The chain joins TRBV28 to TRBJ1-1; D ambiguous. The ends were cut back, 6 bases at V and 0 bases at J, with 11 bases in the middle. This CDR3 is 14 amino acids long. Germline V gives CDR1 MDHEN, CDR2 SYDVKM. This CDR3 is CASSWRRMNTEAFF. DNA of the CDR3: TGTGCCAGCAGCTGGAGGCGGATGAACACTGAAGCTTTCTTT.